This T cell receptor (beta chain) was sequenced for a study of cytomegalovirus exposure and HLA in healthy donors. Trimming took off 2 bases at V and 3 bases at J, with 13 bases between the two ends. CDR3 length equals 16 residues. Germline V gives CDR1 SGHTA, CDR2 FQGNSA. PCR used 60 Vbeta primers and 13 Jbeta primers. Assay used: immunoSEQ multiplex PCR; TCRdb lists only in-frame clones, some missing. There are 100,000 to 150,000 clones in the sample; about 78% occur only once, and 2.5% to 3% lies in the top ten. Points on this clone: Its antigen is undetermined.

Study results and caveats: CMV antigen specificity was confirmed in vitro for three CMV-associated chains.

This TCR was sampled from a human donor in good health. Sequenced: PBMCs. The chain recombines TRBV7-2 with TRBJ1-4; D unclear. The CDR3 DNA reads TGTGCCAGCAGCTTATACGGACCCGGGGCTAATGAAAAACTGTTTTTT. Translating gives CASSLYGPGANEKLFF.